The clone carrying this TCR beta chain has at least ten counts. This specimen comes from a study of regulatory T cells in long-lasting Graves disease. Germline-derived CDR1 and CDR2 are SGHRS and YFSETQ. Trimming cost V 5 bases and J 8 bases; bases outside gene matches: 6. This CDR3 has 13 residues. Indicated time point: newly diagnosed GD, antithyroid drugs for less than 3 months. Isolated PBMC RNA provided the starting material for the TCR library. Both iRepertoire HTBI primers and Arm-PCR of CDR3 regions were used to build the TCR beta libraries. TCRdb redid the calling of the multiplex PCR reads with MiXCR, one entry per CDR3 protein. Altogether hundreds of thousands of distinct CDR3 sequences are present, approximately 16% being singletons, with the ten largest covering approximately 30%. These data were also reused for a study on T cells in Graves' hyperthyroidism and ophthalmopathy.

Material: peripheral blood mononuclear cells (PBMCs), obtained at new diagnosis, from a patient treated with antithyroid drugs. This chain links TRBV5-1 with TRBJ2-4, with 8 bases that match TRBD2. This clonotype was obtained from a man in his forties with Graves disease. In DNA, the CDR3 is TGCGCCAGCAGTTCCGGGGGGGCGGACATTCAGTACTTC. Its protein product is CASSSGGADIQYF.